This TCR beta chain is from a study of blood T cells in healthy people across ages. Study-level points and caveats: Long-lived donors carried more naive CD4+ cells and greater diversity than aged donors. Any conclusive comparison of naive versus antigen-experienced cells was prevented by using unsorted PBMCs. Naive T cell percentage and TCR beta diversity correlated strongly.

Healthy Russian Caucasian donors spanned ages about 6 to 100 years. As concerns this clonotype: The target antigen is unknown.

Primed by a sample-barcoded 5' primer and a J-beta primer mix, a second PCR proceeded for 7 to 11 cycles. TCRdb reprocessed the 5' RACE reads via MiXCR and lists one record per CDR3 protein. Among fewer than 700,000 distinct CDR3 sequences listed, 40% to 45% were seen once. The V and J ends lost 2 bases and 2 bases, in that order; junction bases with no gene match: 9. Germline values: CDR1 MNHEY, CDR2 SVGEGT. This CDR3 spans 17 amino acids. This TCR derives from an elderly man in good health. Material: blood. The chain recombines TRBV6-2 or TRBV6-3 with TRBJ2-3; 8 bases align to TRBD1. CDR3 sequence: CASSYTPDRDLTDTQYF. The CDR3 DNA reads TGTGCCAGCAGTTACACTCCGGACAGGGACCTCACAGATACGCAGTATTTT.